A selection of T cell receptor beta chains follows, all from one sample in a study of shared clonotypes between healthy human individuals. Libraries were prepared by immunoSEQ multiplex PCR; TCRdb keeps only in-frame clonotypes and omits some of them. The sample yields about 2.4 million clones, under 95% seen once. Specimen: naive CD4+ T cells from PBMCs. These receptors came from a man younger than 35 in good health. Some clones in this sample may be carry-over from other donors' samples. The CDR3 runs from the conserved cysteine through the conserved F or W. A D gene is named only where the DNA matches it firmly. A row's size may be missing; if present it is once, few, many or a size class.

j_call	clone_size	d_call	v_call	cdr3_aa	cdr3_nt
TRBJ2-1	NA	NA	TRBV11-2	CASSLAYNEQFF	TGTGCCAGCAGCTTGGCTTACAATGAGCAGTTCTTC
TRBJ1-4	NA	NA	TRBV18	CASSPGWSTNEKLFF	TGTGCCAGCTCACCAGGGTGGTCAACTAATGAAAAACTGTTTTTT
TRBJ1-2	NA	NA	TRBV4-3	CASSQDLVEGGYTF	TGCGCCAGCAGCCAAGATCTTGTTGAAGGGGGCTACACCTTC
TRBJ1-3	NA	NA	TRBV10-3	CAISSGRFSGNTIYF	TGTGCCATCAGTTCGGGCCGATTCTCTGGAAACACCATATATTTT
TRBJ2-7	NA	NA	TRBV7-3	CASSLGGGEQYF	TGTGCCAGCAGCTTAGGAGGAGGGGAGCAGTACTTC
TRBJ1-1	NA	NA	TRBV28	CAIVGTEAFF	TGTGCCATAGTAGGTACTGAAGCTTTCTTT
TRBJ2-5	NA	TRBD2	TRBV27	CASSQLAGETQYF	TGTGCCAGCAGTCAACTAGCGGGAGAGACCCAGTACTTC
TRBJ2-7	NA	NA	TRBV2	CASSRNRAPSYEQYF	TGTGCCAGCAGTAGGAACAGGGCCCCCTCCTACGAGCAGTACTTC
TRBJ2-7	NA	TRBD1	TRBV5-4	CASSAGTGQGSHEQYF	TGTGCCAGCAGCGCAGGGACGGGACAGGGTAGCCACGAGCAGTACTTC
TRBJ2-2	NA	NA	TRBV4-1	CASSPIYSSTGELFF	TGCGCCAGCAGCCCGATTTACAGTTCCACCGGGGAGCTGTTTTTT
TRBJ2-2	NA	NA	TRBV27	CASSFLGQLNTGELFF	TGTGCCAGCAGTTTCTTGGGACAACTAAACACCGGGGAGCTGTTTTTT
TRBJ2-3	once	TRBD2	TRBV7-2	CASSALGGRASDTQYF	TGTGCCAGCAGCGCCCTTGGCGGGAGGGCTTCCGATACGCAGTATTTT
TRBJ1-3	NA	NA	TRBV19	CASRSRNSGNTIYF	TGTGCCAGTCGGTCGAGGAACTCTGGAAACACCATATATTTT
TRBJ2-5	NA	NA	TRBV2	CASSERPSSPQETQYF	TGTGCCAGCAGTGAAAGGCCAAGCTCCCCCCAAGAGACCCAGTACTTC
TRBJ2-3	NA	NA	TRBV27	CASSFLGKDTQYF	TGTGCCAGCAGTTTCCTGGGGAAGGATACGCAGTATTTT
TRBJ2-5	NA	TRBD1	TRBV7-3	CASSPLGQQETQYF	TGTGCCAGCAGCCCCTTGGGACAGCAAGAGACCCAGTACTTC
TRBJ2-7	NA	NA	TRBV6-5	CASTGSTYEQYF	TGTGCCAGCACCGGGAGCACCTACGAGCAGTACTTC
TRBJ1-2	NA	NA	TRBV5-4	CASSPRGSPDTF	TGTGCCAGCAGCCCACGAGGGTCGCCAGACACCTTC
TRBJ1-5	NA	NA	TRBV6-1	CASSEAQSNQPQHF	TGTGCCAGCAGTGAAGCACAAAGCAATCAGCCCCAGCATTTT
TRBJ2-3	once	NA	TRBV5-1	CASRQDGSDTQYF	TGCGCCAGCAGGCAGGACGGCTCAGATACGCAGTATTTT
TRBJ2-1	NA	TRBD1	TRBV30	CAWDRGIYNEQFF	TGTGCCTGGGACAGGGGAATTTACAATGAGCAGTTCTTC
TRBJ2-1	NA	TRBD2	TRBV5-1	CASSSGLALNNEQFF	TGCGCCAGCAGCTCGGGACTAGCGTTAAACAATGAGCAGTTCTTC
TRBJ2-7	few	TRBD2	TRBV6-6	CASSYTSGSYEQYF	TGTGCCAGCAGTTACACTAGCGGCTCCTACGAGCAGTACTTC
TRBJ1-1	few	NA	TRBV7-9	CASSGQGNTEAFF	TGTGCCAGCAGCGGTCAGGGAAACACTGAAGCTTTCTTT
TRBJ2-7	NA	NA	TRBV27	CATLKKNSYEQYF	TGTGCCACTCTGAAGAAGAATTCCTACGAGCAGTACTTC
TRBJ2-3	NA	NA	TRBV25-1	CASSEYLGGNTDTQYF	TGTGCCAGCAGTGAATATTTAGGGGGAAACACAGATACGCAGTATTTT
TRBJ2-2	NA	TRBD1	TRBV7-9	CASSARTGSDTGELFF	TGTGCCAGCAGCGCCCGGACAGGGTCGGACACCGGGGAGCTGTTTTTT
TRBJ2-1	NA	NA	TRBV6-1	CASSDGYLGNEQFF	TGTGCCAGCAGTGACGGTTATCTCGGAAATGAGCAGTTCTTC
TRBJ1-1	NA	NA	TRBV5-1	CASSLATGRNTEAFF	TGCGCCAGCAGCTTGGCCACAGGACGGAACACTGAAGCTTTCTTT
TRBJ1-5	NA	NA	TRBV7-6	CASSLYRDNQPQHF	TGTGCCAGCAGCTTATACAGGGACAATCAGCCCCAGCATTTT
TRBJ2-7	NA	NA	TRBV14	CASSQLGGRLYEQYF	TGTGCCAGCAGCCAACTTGGGGGCCGGCTCTACGAGCAGTACTTC
TRBJ2-3	NA	TRBD2	TRBV30	CAWSVPAGTDTQYF	TGTGCCTGGAGTGTTCCAGCGGGGACAGATACGCAGTATTTT
TRBJ2-3	NA	NA	TRBV25-1	CASVGAGTDTQYF	TGTGCCTCCGTCGGAGCGGGCACAGATACGCAGTATTTT
TRBJ1-1	NA	NA	TRBV29-1	CSEARQNTEAFF	TGCAGCGAGGCAAGACAGAACACTGAAGCTTTCTTT
TRBJ2-1	NA	NA	TRBV5-1	CASSQMAGARGEQFF	TGCGCCAGCAGCCAAATGGCGGGGGCGCGGGGTGAGCAGTTCTTC
TRBJ1-5	NA	NA	TRBV7-2	CASSLGPWTNHQPQHF	TGTGCCAGCAGCTTAGGACCTTGGACAAATCATCAGCCCCAGCATTTT
TRBJ2-7	NA	TRBD2	TRBV25-1	CASSASGKSSYEQYF	TGTGCCAGCAGTGCTAGCGGCAAAAGCTCCTACGAGCAGTACTTC
TRBJ2-1	NA	NA	TRBV30	CAGEVSYNEQFF	TGTGCCGGGGAAGTATCCTACAATGAGCAGTTCTTC
TRBJ2-3	NA	NA	TRBV2	CASKRGRQTTDTQYF	TGTGCCAGCAAAAGAGGAAGGCAGACGACAGATACGCAGTATTTT
TRBJ2-7	NA	NA	TRBV5-6	CASRARRLGRPYEQYF	TGTGCCAGCAGAGCCCGACGACTCGGCAGGCCCTACGAGCAGTACTTC